This record concerns one T cell receptor (beta chain) sequence. Its antigen is still unknown. No base qualities exist here, and no much larger clone lies one base off it. This sample is part of a study of a mutant IDH1 vaccine in newly diagnosed glioma (TCRdb year 2021). At the level of the whole study: Patients were given eight vaccinations, in weeks 1, 3, 5, 7, 11, 15, 19 and 23, which matched visits V03 through V10. Vaccination began 4-6 weeks after radiotherapy alone, or alongside temozolomide cycles in the chemotherapy-containing groups. Of the 32 patients who were treated, around 62% were male and roughly 38% were female, and the mean age was around 43 years. Prior to enrollment, standard therapy consisting of radiotherapy alone, temozolomide alone, or radiochemotherapy with temozolomide had been administered to patients, with the combination being received by most patients. Peripheral blood was drawn at six visits: V03 (baseline), V05, V07, V10, V12 and V13. Longitudinal TCRB deep sequencing was done for 25 to 30 treated patients, wherever samples were available for exploratory analyses.

What the time point label conveys for this sample: week 23, last vaccination. Each vaccine dose was 300 ug of a 20-mer mutant IDH1 peptide in Montanide, given subcutaneously with topical imiquimod. All donors had newly diagnosed IDH1-mutant astrocytomas of WHO grade 3 or 4 that showed loss of nuclear ATRX. The samples were drawn from NOA16, a multicentre, single-arm, open-label phase I trial in Germany that tested a mutant IDH1 peptide vaccine in humans for the first time. Genomic DNA for TCRB sequencing was extracted from EDTA blood using the DNeasy Blood and Tissue Kit. Points the paper makes about the study in general: Immune responses induced by the vaccine were seen in around 93% of patients across multiple MHC alleles. Availability determined which PBMC samples were chosen for TCRB deep sequencing. Pseudoprogression appeared unrelated to alterations in the top peripheral T cell clonotypes detected by TCRB sequencing. The authors stated that sample limitations prevented analyses of patient blood samples from being reproduced.

Library construction relied on the immunoSEQ multiplex PCR assay. Rearranged TCR beta chain sequences were amplified using the hsTCRB Kit according to the manufacturer's protocol. TCRB libraries were sequenced on an Illumina MiSeq. As for the original processing: The proprietary platform of the kit vendor was used for demultiplexing, trimming and gene mapping. Sourced from immuneACCESS, this table was stored by TCRdb with only in-frame sequences that have V and J called. A share of the clones is absent; for the studies checked, an unresolved V gene accounts for under half, and the remainder has no known explanation. V, J and clone size are taken as reported in that table, and D and trimming were inferred from the DNA itself. The sample includes around 78,000 clones, with 65% to 90% observed a single time. Approximately 2% of the sample rests with the top ten. The input for sequencing was PBMCs, taken from a glioma patient whose treatment included an IDH1 peptide vaccine. This receptor was taken from a man aged 25 to 40 with glioma. Some clones in this sample may be carry-over from other donors' samples.

The CDR3 sequence is CASSPQGPEAFF. The DNA is TGTGCCAGCAGTCCCCAGGGTCCTGAAGCTTTCTTT. The sequence links TRBV2 to TRBJ1-1; a tentative D call is TRBD1 (5 bases match). Trimming costs V 5 bases and J 6 bases, and their ends lie 10 bases apart. Based on the germline V gene, the CDR1 and CDR2 sequences are SNHLY and FYNNEI. There are 12 amino acids in the CDR3, from cysteine to phenylalanine inclusive. The read is trimmed to its CDR3 DNA, 36 bases read in frame from base 1.